This TCR beta chain comes out of a study of CD8 T cells in Susac syndrome. Random hexamers served to reverse transcribe about 0.5 to 1 ug RNA. TCRdb analysed the immunoSEQ multiplex PCR reads with MiXCR anew, one entry per CDR3 protein. The profile shows some 300,000 distinct CDR3 sequences, 85% of them singletons. The V end lost 7 bases, the J end lost 3 bases, and 10 bases lay between the germline ends. Germline CDR1 and CDR2: DFQATT and SNEGSKA (reference sequence). The length of the CDR3 is 11 residues. The authors sequenced TCR beta from blood CD8+ and CD4+ T cells. Patients with stable or active relapsing-remitting disease, all of them treatment-naive, made up the multiple sclerosis controls.

This sequence originates from a human donor with multiple sclerosis. Sequenced material: CD8+ T cells from PBMCs. The V and J genes are TRBV20-1 and TRBJ2-7; D unclear. CDR3 in amino acids: CSVNLGYEQYF. CDR3 bases: TGCAGTGTTAATCTAGGCTACGAGCAGTACTTC.